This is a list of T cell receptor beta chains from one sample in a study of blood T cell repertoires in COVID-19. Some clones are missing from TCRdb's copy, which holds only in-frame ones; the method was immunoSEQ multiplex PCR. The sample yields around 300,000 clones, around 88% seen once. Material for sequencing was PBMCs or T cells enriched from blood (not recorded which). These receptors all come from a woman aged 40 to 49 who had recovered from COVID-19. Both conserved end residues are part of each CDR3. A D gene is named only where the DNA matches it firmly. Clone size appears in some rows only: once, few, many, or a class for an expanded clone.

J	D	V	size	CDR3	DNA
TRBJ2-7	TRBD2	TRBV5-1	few	CASSLAGEGRYEQYF	TGCGCCAGCAGCTTGGCCGGGGAGGGGCGGTACGAGCAGTACTTC
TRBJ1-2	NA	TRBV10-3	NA	CAISAAGEDGYTF	TGTGCCATCAGTGCGGCAGGGGAAGATGGCTACACCTTC
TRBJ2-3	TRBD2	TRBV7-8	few	CASSFLGLADTDTQYF	TGTGCCAGCAGCTTTCTCGGACTAGCGGACACAGATACGCAGTATTTT
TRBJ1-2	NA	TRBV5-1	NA	CASSLDGGNYGYTF	TGCGCCAGCAGCTTGGACGGGGGTAACTATGGCTACACCTTC
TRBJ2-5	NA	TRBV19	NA	CASSSPGTGGETQYF	TGTGCCAGTAGCAGCCCCGGGACTGGGGGAGAGACCCAGTACTTC
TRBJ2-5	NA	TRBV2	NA	CASRGGGETQYF	TGTGCCAGCAGGGGGGGAGGAGAGACCCAGTACTTC
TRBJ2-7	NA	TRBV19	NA	CASSMDRANEQYF	TGTGCCAGTAGTATGGATCGAGCGAACGAGCAGTACTTC
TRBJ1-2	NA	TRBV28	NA	CASSLSGLYGYTF	TGTGCCAGCAGTTTGTCAGGACTCTATGGCTACACCTTC
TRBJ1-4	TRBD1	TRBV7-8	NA	CASSPHRGPATNEKLFF	TGTGCCAGCAGCCCCCACAGGGGCCCCGCAACTAATGAAAAACTGTTTTTT
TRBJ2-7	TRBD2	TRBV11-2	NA	CASSLVAGEYEQYF	TGTGCCAGCAGCTTAGTAGCGGGTGAATACGAGCAGTACTTC
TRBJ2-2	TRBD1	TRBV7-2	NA	CASSLGTGTGELFF	TGTGCCAGCAGCTTAGGGACAGGGACCGGGGAGCTGTTTTTT
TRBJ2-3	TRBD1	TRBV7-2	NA	CASTRTTGADTQYF	TGTGCCAGCACGCGGACAACAGGGGCGGATACGCAGTATTTT
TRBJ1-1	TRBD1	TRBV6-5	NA	CASSLTGPNTEAFF	TGTGCCAGCAGCCTGACAGGGCCGAACACTGAAGCTTTCTTT
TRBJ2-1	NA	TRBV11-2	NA	CASSLGVRERYNEQFF	TGTGCCAGCAGCTTAGGGGTTAGGGAGCGGTACAATGAGCAGTTCTTC
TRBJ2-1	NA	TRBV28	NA	CASSLWTSSSYNEQFF	TGTGCCAGCAGTTTATGGACTAGTTCCTCCTACAATGAGCAGTTCTTC
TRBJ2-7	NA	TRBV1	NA	CTSSRRLAGEAYEQYF	TGCACCAGCAGTCGAAGACTAGCGGGAGAGGCATACGAGCAGTACTTC
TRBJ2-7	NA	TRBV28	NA	CASSLSGSLSYEQYF	TGTGCCAGCAGTTTATCAGGGTCCCTCTCCTACGAGCAGTACTTC
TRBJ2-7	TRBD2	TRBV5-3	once	CARSWAGGTPYEQYF	TGTGCCAGAAGCTGGGCGGGAGGGACCCCCTACGAGCAGTACTTC
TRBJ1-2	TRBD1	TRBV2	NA	CASSEEAQGFTGYTF	TGTGCCAGCAGTGAAGAAGCACAGGGGTTCACCGGCTACACCTTC
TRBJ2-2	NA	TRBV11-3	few	CASSHRGGGTGELFF	TGTGCCAGCAGCCATCGGGGAGGGGGCACCGGGGAGCTGTTTTTT
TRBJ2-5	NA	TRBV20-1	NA	CSAREETQYF	TGCAGTGCGAGGGAAGAGACCCAGTACTTC
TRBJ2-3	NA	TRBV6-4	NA	CATASSGTDTQYF	TGTGCCACCGCTTCCAGCGGCACAGATACGCAGTATTTT
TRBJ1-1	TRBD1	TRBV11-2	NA	CASSLSGQGSTEAFF	TGTGCCAGCAGCTTATCGGGACAGGGAAGCACTGAAGCTTTCTTT
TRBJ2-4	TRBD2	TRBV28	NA	CASSLSASGSSKNIQYF	TGTGCCAGCAGTTTAAGCGCTAGCGGGAGTTCCAAAAACATTCAGTACTTC
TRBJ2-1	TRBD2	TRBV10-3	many	CAIRSGRALDEQFF	TGTGCCATACGCAGCGGGAGGGCCCTCGATGAGCAGTTCTTC
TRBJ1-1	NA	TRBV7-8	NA	CASSLTGMNTEAFF	TGTGCCAGCAGCCTAACAGGGATGAACACTGAAGCTTTCTTT
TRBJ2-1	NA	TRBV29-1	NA	CSVVASVPPHEQFF	TGCAGCGTTGTTGCCAGTGTCCCCCCCCATGAGCAGTTCTTC
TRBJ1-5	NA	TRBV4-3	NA	CASSQDQGTDQPQHF	TGCGCCAGCAGCCAAGATCAGGGGACGGATCAGCCCCAGCATTTT
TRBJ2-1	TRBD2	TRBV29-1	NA	CSVEGGRSSYNEQFF	TGCAGCGTTGAAGGCGGGAGGAGCTCCTACAATGAGCAGTTCTTC
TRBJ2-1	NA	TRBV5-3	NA	CARSLARRAPYNEQFF	TGTGCCAGAAGCTTGGCTCGGAGGGCCCCGTACAATGAGCAGTTCTTC
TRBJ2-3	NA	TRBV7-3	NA	CASSQGGLLTDTQYF	TGTGCCAGCAGCCAAGGTGGGCTTTTGACAGATACGCAGTATTTT
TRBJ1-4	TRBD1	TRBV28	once	CASSFPQGATNEKLFF	TGTGCCAGCAGTTTCCCCCAGGGGGCAACTAATGAAAAACTGTTTTTT
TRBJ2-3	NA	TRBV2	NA	CASSFLRETDTQYF	TGTGCCAGCAGCTTCCTCCGGGAGACAGATACGCAGTATTTT
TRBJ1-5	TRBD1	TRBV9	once	CASRDRNQPQHF	TGTGCCAGCAGGGACAGGAATCAGCCCCAGCATTTT
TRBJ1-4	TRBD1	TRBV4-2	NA	CASSQGLGTGYEKLFF	TGTGCCAGCAGCCAAGGGCTCGGGACAGGGTATGAAAAACTGTTTTTT
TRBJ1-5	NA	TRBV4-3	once	CASSQVLSQPQHF	TGCGCCAGCAGCCAAGTCCTGAGTCAGCCCCAGCATTTT
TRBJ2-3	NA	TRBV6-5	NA	CASSARDWTQYF	TGTGCCAGCAGCGCCCGGGACTGGACGCAGTATTTT
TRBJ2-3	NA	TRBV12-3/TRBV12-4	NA	CASSPVSDTQYF	TGTGCCAGCAGTCCGGTTTCCGATACGCAGTATTTT
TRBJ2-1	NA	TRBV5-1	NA	CASSLGGSRTDNEQFF	TGCGCCAGCAGCTTGGGAGGGAGCCGCACCGACAATGAGCAGTTCTTC
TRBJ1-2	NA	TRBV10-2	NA	CASSVGALYGYTF	TGCGCCAGCAGTGTGGGGGCCCTATATGGCTACACCTTC
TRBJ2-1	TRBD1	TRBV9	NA	CASSLGRTGNNEQFF	TGTGCCAGCAGCTTAGGTAGGACAGGGAACAATGAGCAGTTCTTC
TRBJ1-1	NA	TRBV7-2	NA	CASSLQGSGTEAFF	TGTGCCAGCAGCCTACAGGGTTCGGGCACTGAAGCTTTCTTT